The 16 T cell receptor beta chains below all came from one sample that was sequenced in a study of vaccination and CD4 T cells after COVID-19. Treatment denoted: roughly 11-day PBMC culture with coronavirus spike peptide pools or control peptides (ViraFEST assay). Scientists ran DNA taken from cultured CD4+ T cells through the Oncomine TCR Beta short-read assay for sequencing. TCRdb used MiXCR to reprocess the PCR reads, holding one entry per CDR3 protein. The sample holds roughly 20,000 distinct CDR3 sequences, around 62% seen once. What these receptors recognize is not known. The starting material was CD4+ T cells from blood, cultured in vitro, obtained before SARS-CoV-2 vaccination. These receptors all stem from a human donor who received a COVID-19 vaccine.

The rearrangement links TRBV10-2 to TRBJ1-1, with D possibly TRBD1 on 6 matching bases. The CDR3 length is 17 residues. Trimming shortened V by 10 bases and J by 0 bases, and 24 bases separated the two germline ends. CDR1 and CDR2 from the germline V gene are WSHSY and SAAADI. The DNA of the CDR3 is TGCGCCACCAGAGAATCTACAGGGTCGGAGATGAACACTGAAGCTTTCTTT. It encodes CATRESTGSEMNTEAFF.

The V and J genes are TRBV24-1 and TRBJ2-3; D possibly corresponds to TRBD2 (6 bases). This CDR3 comprises 15 residues. CDR1 is KGHDR and CDR2 is SFDVKD in the germline V gene. The V gene lost 3 bases and the J gene lost 5 bases, with 14 bases spanning the gap. The DNA for the CDR3 is TGTGCCACCAGTGATCCGGGGCTAGCGTTAGATACGCAGTATTTT. Residues: CATSDPGLALDTQYF.

The rearrangement uses TRBV12-3 or TRBV12-4 and TRBJ1-5; possible D gene TRBD1, 5 bases. Trimming took off 7 bases at V and 4 bases at J, with 11 bases between the two ends. The CDR3 is made up of 13 amino acids. The CDR3 DNA follows: TGTGCCAGCACAGGGAGGAGGAATCAGCCCCAGCATTTT. It yields the protein CASTGRRNQPQHF.

V is TRBV4-1 and J is TRBJ1-5, with D perhaps matching TRBD1 (5 bases). The V end lost 1 base, the J end lost 6 bases, and 13 bases lay between the germline ends. Germline assignment: CDR1 MGHRA and CDR2 YSYEKL. This CDR3 has 15 amino acids. CDR3 region: CASSQGWGESQPQHF. The CDR3 DNA reads as TGCGCCAGCAGCCAAGGGTGGGGGGAAAGTCAGCCCCAGCATTTT.

The chain combines TRBV7-8 with TRBJ1-5; 10 bases are shared with TRBD1. Unmatched junction bases numbered 6, after V lost 1 base and J lost 0 bases. This CDR3 comprises 18 residues. Germline V gene lookup returns CDR1 SGHVS and CDR2 FQNEAQ. CDR3 residues: CASSLGDRGSHSNQPQHF. CDR3 bases: TGTGCCAGCAGCTTAGGGGACAGGGGATCTCATAGCAATCAGCCCCAGCATTTT.

This clonotype showed up just a few times. The J gene is TRBJ1-5, the V gene TRBV30; D is possibly TRBD1 (6 bases). Germline V CDR1 and CDR2: GTSNPN, SVGIG (reference sequence). V dropped 1 base and J dropped 3 bases, with 19 bases sitting between them. The CDR3 is 17 amino acids. CDR3 residues: CAWSADRPALTNQPQHF. In DNA form, the CDR3 reads TGTGCCTGGAGTGCCGACAGGCCAGCGTTGACCAATCAGCCCCAGCATTTT.

V and J are TRBV5-1 and TRBJ1-2; a weak D match, TRBD1 (6 bases). The CDR3 loop spans 14 amino acids. Germline V CDR1 and CDR2: SGHRS, YFSETQ. The V end was cut by 4 bases, the J end by 1 base, with 11 bases between. DNA for the CDR3: TGCGCCAGCAGCCGGGACACCCTTAACTATGGCTACACCTTC. It codes for CASSRDTLNYGYTF. Looking up the rest from reference TRBV5-1 and TRBJ1-2 gives the full variable domain: KAGVTQTPRYLIKTRGQQVTLSCSPISGHRSVSWYQQTPGQGLQFLFEYFSETQRNKGNFPGRFSGRQFSNSRSEMNVSTLELGDSALYLCASSRDTLNYGYTFGSGTRLTVV.

The rearrangement links TRBV6-4 to TRBJ1-2; D uncertain. Trimming shortened V by 6 bases and J by 8 bases, and 16 bases separated the two germline ends. There are 13 residues in the CDR3. CDR1 is MRHNA and CDR2 is SNTAGT in the germline V gene. CDR3 amino acids: CASSDGGAGGYTF. Here the CDR3 DNA reads TGTGCCAGCAGCGATGGAGGAGCCGGGGGCTACACCTTC.

The chain uses TRBV6-1 and TRBJ2-3; 8 positions match TRBD1. V lost 6 bases to trimming and J lost 5 bases; unmatched junction nucleotides: 10. This CDR3 comprises 15 residues. CDR1 MNHNS and CDR2 SASEGT come from the germline V gene. The CDR3 nucleotides are TGTGCCAGCAGACTGGAACAGGGGGTAAGAGATACGCAGTATTTT. It translates to CASRLEQGVRDTQYF.

V gene TRBV19 combines with J gene TRBJ1-1; 10 nucleotides agree with TRBD1. Unmatched junction bases numbered 9, after V lost 4 bases and J lost 4 bases. Per the germline V gene, CDR1 is LNHDA and CDR2 is SQIVND (reference sequence). This CDR3 has 16 amino acids. CDR3 sequence: CASSTRQGATFTEAFF. In DNA, the CDR3 is TGTGCCAGTAGTACGCGACAGGGGGCGACTTTCACTGAAGCTTTCTTT. Full variable domain (missing parts from reference TRBV19 and TRBJ1-1): DGGITQSPKYLFRKEGQNVTLSCEQNLNHDAMYWYRQDPGQGLRLIYYSQIVNDFQKGDIAEGYSVSREKKESFPLTVTSAQKNPTAFYLCASSTRQGATFTEAFFGQGTRLTVV.

This clonotype was recorded a few times. The J gene is TRBJ1-2, the V gene TRBV15, with a possible D match to TRBD1 (6 bases). Germline CDR1 LNHNV, CDR2 YYDKDF (reference sequence). The CDR3 is made up of 17 amino acids. V dropped 0 bases and J dropped 7 bases, with 21 bases sitting between them. The DNA of the CDR3 is TGTGCCACCAGCAGAGATCGTGGGTATGGTCGGACAGTTGGCTACACCTTC. Its translation: CATSRDRGYGRTVGYTF.

The DNA of the CDR3 is TGTGCCAGCAGCTTAGAAGGCGGGGACACCATATATTTT. This gives the protein CASSLEGGDTIYF. The chain is built from TRBV11-3 and TRBJ1-3; D is unresolved. CDR1 SGHNT and CDR2 YENEEA come from the germline V gene. The CDR3 extends over 13 amino acids. Trimming took 0 bases from V and 8 from J, leaving 8 bases between them.

This clonotype occurred a few times. The V call is TRBV6-9, the J call TRBJ1-2, with D possibly being TRBD1 (5 bases). The germline CDR1 and CDR2 sequences are MNHGY and SVAAGI. Trimming shortened V by 7 bases and J by 6 bases, and 24 bases separated the two germline ends. This CDR3 comprises 16 residues. The CDR3 is CASTPRAVYWRDGYTF. In nucleotides, the CDR3 is TGTGCCAGCACCCCCAGGGCGGTATATTGGAGGGATGGCTACACCTTC.

V is TRBV11-3 and J is TRBJ2-3; a possible D gene is TRBD2 (7 bases). This CDR3 has 18 residues. The germline gives CDR1 SGHNT, CDR2 YENEEA. The V end was cut by 1 base, the J end by 3 bases, with 20 bases between. CDR3 residues: CASSLVLGGQAPTDTQYF. CDR3 in DNA: TGTGCCAGCAGCTTAGTACTCGGGGGGCAAGCTCCAACAGATACGCAGTATTTT.

This clonotype was seen a handful of times. This chain links TRBV6-1 with TRBJ2-3; weak D call: TRBD1 (6 bases). The germline V and J ends were trimmed by 10 bases and 0 bases, with 14 bases remaining between them. Germline V gives CDR1 MNHNS, CDR2 SASEGT. CDR3 length equals 14 residues. CDR3 sequence reads: CATYRVFSTDTQYF. CDR3 nucleotide sequence: TGTGCCACATACAGGGTATTTAGCACAGATACGCAGTATTTT.

This clonotype has only a few counts. V and J are TRBV7-9 and TRBJ1-2; D gene uncertain. With 1 base removed from V and 6 bases from J, the gap between germline ends came to 21 bases. The V gene's germline CDR1 is SEHNR and CDR2 FQNEAQ (reference sequence). The CDR3 totals 17 residues. Written as DNA, the CDR3 is TGTGCCAGCAGCTTAGTTACAGACCAAAGATCAAGAAATGGCTACACCTTC. Its translation is CASSLVTDQRSRNGYTF.